There are many counts of the clone carrying this T cell receptor (beta chain). The antigen is unknown. This specimen comes from a study of blood T cells in healthy people across ages. The study, taken as a whole, reports: Greater diversity and more naive CD4+ cells were seen in long-lived donors than in aged donors.

With a J-beta primer mix and a sample-barcoded 5' primer, a second PCR ran roughly 6 to 11 cycles. TCRdb reprocessed the 5' RACE reads with MiXCR, giving one entry per CDR3 protein. Here the sample spans about 670,000 distinct CDR3 sequences, about 50% being singletons. Russia was home to the donors, healthy Caucasian individuals aged roughly 6 to 95. The CDR3 is 16 residues long. Trimming took off 0 bases at V and 5 bases at J, with 15 bases between the two ends. Germline V gene data show CDR1 as SGHRS and CDR2 as YFSETQ. Source material: blood. This receptor was taken from a woman older than 75 in good health. The rearrangement uses TRBV5-1 and TRBJ2-1; D is ambiguous. CDR3 in DNA: TGCGCCAGCAGCTTGGAAGGTGTGGGTAGCCACAATGAGCAGTTCTTC. Residues: CASSLEGVGSHNEQFF.